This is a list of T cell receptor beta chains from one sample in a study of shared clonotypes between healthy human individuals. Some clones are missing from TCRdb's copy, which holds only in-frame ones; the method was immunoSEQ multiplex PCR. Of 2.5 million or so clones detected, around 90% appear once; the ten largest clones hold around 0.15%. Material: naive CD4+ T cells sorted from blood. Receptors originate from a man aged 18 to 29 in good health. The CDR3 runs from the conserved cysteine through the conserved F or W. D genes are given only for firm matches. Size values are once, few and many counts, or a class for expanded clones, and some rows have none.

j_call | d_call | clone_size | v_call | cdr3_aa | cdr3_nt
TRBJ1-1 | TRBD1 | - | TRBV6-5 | CASRESGQTAFF | TGTGCCAGCAGGGAATCGGGACAGACGGCTTTCTTT
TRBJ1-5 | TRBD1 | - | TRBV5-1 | CASSPSGTVNQPQHF | TGCGCCAGCAGCCCATCCGGGACAGTCAATCAGCCCCAGCATTTT
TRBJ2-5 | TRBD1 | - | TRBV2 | CASSGRMTGSQETQYF | TGTGCCAGCAGTGGACGGATGACAGGGAGCCAAGAGACCCAGTACTTC
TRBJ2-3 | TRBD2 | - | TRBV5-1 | CASSLEAGGADTQYF | TGCGCCAGCAGCTTGGAAGCGGGGGGAGCAGATACGCAGTATTTT
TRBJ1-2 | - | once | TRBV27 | CASSLSGRVDGYTF | TGTGCCAGCAGTTTATCGGGCAGGGTGGATGGCTACACCTTC
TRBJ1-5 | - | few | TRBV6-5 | CASTLGSNQPQHF | TGTGCCAGCACTCTCGGGAGCAATCAGCCCCAGCATTTT
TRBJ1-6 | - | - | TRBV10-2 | CASSESGVSSYNSPLHF | TGCGCCAGCAGTGAGTCAGGGGTTAGCTCCTATAATTCACCCCTCCACTTT
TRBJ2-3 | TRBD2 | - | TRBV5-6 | CASSLGLAGARDTQYF | TGTGCCAGCAGCTTGGGACTAGCGGGAGCACGAGATACGCAGTATTTT
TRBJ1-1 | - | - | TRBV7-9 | CASRVDLGREAFF | TGTGCCAGCAGGGTGGATCTGGGCAGGGAAGCTTTCTTT
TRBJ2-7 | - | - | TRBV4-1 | CASSQVAGAAEQYF | TGCGCCAGCAGCCAAGTTGCGGGGGCGGCCGAGCAGTACTTC
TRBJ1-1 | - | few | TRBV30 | CAWRTDKNTEAFF | TGTGCCTGGAGAACCGACAAGAACACTGAAGCTTTCTTT
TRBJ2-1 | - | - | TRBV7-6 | CASTPGGTYNEQFF | TGTGCCAGCACACCCGGGGGCACCTACAATGAGCAGTTCTTC
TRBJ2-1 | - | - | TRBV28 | CASTLGNPGTEQFF | TGTGCCAGCACCTTGGGAAACCCGGGCACTGAGCAGTTCTTC
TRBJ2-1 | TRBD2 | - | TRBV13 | CASSLTLANNEQFF | TGTGCCAGCAGCTTGACACTAGCGAACAATGAGCAGTTCTTC
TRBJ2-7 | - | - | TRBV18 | CASSPGTTGEQYF | TGTGCCAGCTCACCTGGGACAACGGGGGAGCAGTACTTC
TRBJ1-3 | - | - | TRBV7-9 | CASSRSGRGSGNTIYF | TGTGCCAGCAGCCGCTCTGGCAGGGGCTCTGGAAACACCATATATTTT
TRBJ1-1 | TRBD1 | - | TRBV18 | CASSPPGTGPPMNTEAFF | TGTGCCAGCTCACCACCGGGGACAGGGCCCCCTATGAACACTGAAGCTTTCTTT
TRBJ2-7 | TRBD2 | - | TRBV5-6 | CASSSRGVSVLYYEQYF | TGTGCCAGCAGCTCTCGGGGGGTCTCCGTTCTCTACTACGAGCAGTACTTC
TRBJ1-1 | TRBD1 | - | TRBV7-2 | CASSQGALNTEAFF | TGTGCCAGCAGCCAGGGGGCCCTGAACACTGAAGCTTTCTTT
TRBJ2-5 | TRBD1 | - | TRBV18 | CASSRGTGSEETQYF | TGTGCCAGCTCACGGGGGACAGGGTCGGAGGAGACCCAGTACTTC